The 20 T cell receptor beta chains below all came from one sample that was sequenced in a study of blood T cell repertoires in COVID-19. The assay was immunoSEQ multiplex PCR, and TCRdb's table has in-frame clones only and misses some. Of approximately 89,000 clones detected, 87% appear once; the ten largest clones hold 4% to 5.5%. Sequenced sample: peripheral blood. These receptors originate from a man between 65 and 80 years old with acute or convalescent COVID-19.

The genes are TRBV2 and TRBJ1-3; no firm D call. Germline CDR1 is SNHLY and CDR2 is FYNNEI. Trimming removed 4 bases from V and 0 bases from J, with 7 bases in between. The CDR3 runs to 14 residues. CDR3 sequence reads: CASSGVISGNTIYF. Here the CDR3 DNA reads TGTGCCAGCAGTGGTGTCATCTCTGGAAACACCATATATTTT.

The chain recombines TRBV6-5 with TRBJ2-2; 8 positions agree with TRBD2. The CDR3 is 14 residues long. Germline V gives CDR1 MNHEY, CDR2 SVGAGI. The ends lost 6 bases at V and 8 bases at J; junction bases unmatched: 8. Here the CDR3 reads CASSRGGGLGELFF. In DNA form, the CDR3 reads TGTGCCAGCAGCCGCGGCGGGGGGCTAGGGGAGCTGTTTTTT.

V usage is TRBV5-4 and J usage is TRBJ2-3; the match to TRBD1 covers 7 bases. The trim removed 4 bases at V and 2 bases at J, leaving 10 bases unmatched. The CDR3 spans 16 residues. Germline V gene lookup returns CDR1 SGHNT and CDR2 YYREEE (reference sequence). For the CDR3, the DNA is TGTGCCAGCAGCCGCCCGGGGACAGACGACACAGATACGCAGTATTTT. Protein sequence: CASSRPGTDDTDTQYF.

This chain uses TRBV6-5 with TRBJ1-2; D is unclear. V lost 7 bases, J lost 8 bases, and 17 bases lay in between. The CDR3 is made up of 13 amino acids. The germline V gene has CDR1 MNHEY and CDR2 SVGAGI. CDR3 residues: CASTATRVMGYTF. The CDR3 DNA sequence: TGTGCCAGCACTGCTACGCGGGTTATGGGCTACACCTTC.

The J gene is TRBJ1-4, the V gene TRBV5-6; D might be TRBD1 (5 bases). V was cut by 6 bases and J by 8 bases, with 20 bases left in between. Germline-derived CDR1 and CDR2 are SGHDT and YYEEEE. The CDR3 sequence is 15 residues long. The CDR3 loop is CASTPRGLRGEKLFF. The CDR3 nucleotides are TGTGCCAGCACACCAAGAGGGCTACGGGGGGAAAAACTGTTTTTT.

This sequence joins TRBV7-2 and TRBJ2-1; 10 bases match TRBD1. Trimming cost V 2 bases and J 9 bases; bases outside gene matches: 4. The CDR3 consists of 14 residues. Per germline, CDR1 SGHTA and CDR2 FQGNSA. CDR3 nucleotide sequence: TGTGCCAGCAGCTTAAGACAGGGGGCGATTGAGCAGTTCTTC. Amino acid sequence: CASSLRQGAIEQFF. Full variable domain (outside the CDR3, taken from reference TRBV7-2 and TRBJ2-1): GAGVSQSPSNKVTEKGKDVELRCDPISGHTALYWYRQSLGQGLEFLIYFQGNSAPDKSGLPSDRFSAERTGGSVSTLTIQRTQQEDSAVYLCASSLRQGAIEQFFGPGTRLTVL.

The rearrangement uses TRBV30 and TRBJ1-1, with TRBD1 as a possible D gene (5 bases). Per the germline V gene, CDR1 is GTSNPN and CDR2 is SVGIG (reference sequence). CDR3 length: 11 amino acids. V was shortened by 4 bases and J by 5 bases, with 8 bases between the two germline ends. Here the CDR3 reads CAWNRGTEAFF. The DNA of the CDR3 is TGTGCCTGGAATAGGGGAACTGAAGCTTTCTTT.

The V call is TRBV28, the J call TRBJ2-3; TRBD1 aligns across 9 bases. Germline V lookup: CDR1 MDHEN, CDR2 SYDVKM. V lost 5 bases, J lost 4 bases, and 10 bases stayed unmatched. The CDR3 totals 16 residues. CDR3 loop: CASSEPGQGFADTQYF. CDR3 bases: TGTGCCAGCAGTGAACCGGGACAGGGCTTCGCAGATACGCAGTATTTT.

The chain recombines TRBV9 with TRBJ2-3, with 11 bases fitting TRBD1. Losses at the gene ends were 4 bases for V and 3 bases for J; bases not matched to a gene: 10. Per germline, CDR1 SGDLS and CDR2 YYNGEE. This CDR3 is built from 17 residues. CDR3 in amino acids: CASSPRGTGGGTDTQYF. Here the CDR3 DNA reads TGTGCCAGCAGCCCTCGGGGGACAGGGGGTGGTACAGATACGCAGTATTTT.

The count of this clone is one. The rearrangement uses TRBV27 and TRBJ1-1; D is perhaps TRBD1 (6 bases). V was clipped by 6 bases and J by 1 base, with 27 bases between them. The germline gives CDR1 MNHEY, CDR2 SMNVEV (reference sequence). The CDR3 covers 19 residues. CDR3 loop: CASRRRTGTSNSQNTEAFF. As DNA, the CDR3 is TGTGCCAGCAGGCGTAGAACCGGGACAAGCAATTCGCAGAACACTGAAGCTTTCTTT.

The rearrangement uses TRBV5-4 and TRBJ1-6; 8 bases agree with TRBD1. The CDR3 contains 16 residues. The germline V gene encodes CDR1 SGHNT and CDR2 YYREEE (reference sequence). The V and J ends lost 1 base and 5 bases, in that order; junction bases with no gene match: 5. The CDR3 spells CASSLLGQGHNSPLHF. The CDR3 region has the DNA TGTGCCAGCAGCTTGTTAGGACAGGGACATAATTCACCCCTCCACTTT.

The chain carries TRBV25-1 and TRBJ2-3, with TRBD2 matching 10 bases. CDR3 length: 17 residues. From germline, CDR1 is MGHDK and CDR2 SYGVNS. Trimming at V came to 5 bases and at J to 1 base, leaving 9 bases not matched to a gene. The CDR3 nucleotides read TGTGCCAGCAGTCCTCCTTCTAGCGGGGGCCGCACAGATACGCAGTATTTT. This codes for CASSPPSSGGRTDTQYF.

The chain is built from TRBV25-1 and TRBJ1-6; TRBD1 matches 9 bases. V lost 6 bases to trimming and J lost 7 bases; unmatched junction nucleotides: 4. Germline V gene sequence: CDR1 MGHDK, CDR2 SYGVNS. This CDR3 is built from 14 residues. This CDR3 reads CASRGTGRNSPLHF. CDR3 nucleotides: TGTGCCAGCAGGGGGACAGGGCGGAATTCACCCCTCCACTTT.

This chain links TRBV25-1 with TRBJ2-5, with D hard to call. Trimming removed 2 bases from V and 0 bases from J, with 4 bases in between. Germline-derived CDR1 and CDR2 are MGHDK and SYGVNS. The CDR3 has 13 residues. The chain's CDR3 is CASSEEYQETQYF. The CDR3 region has the DNA TGTGCCAGCAGTGAAGAGTACCAAGAGACCCAGTACTTC.

The chain uses TRBV11-2 and TRBJ1-5; maybe TRBD1 (5 bases). V dropped 5 bases and J dropped 6 bases, with 11 bases sitting between them. The CDR3 is 13 amino acids. Germline V gene lookup returns CDR1 SGHAT and CDR2 FQNNGV. The CDR3 DNA is TGTGCCAGCAGCGGAGGGGTTGGTCAGCCCCAGCATTTT. This codes for CASSGGVGQPQHF.

The V gene is TRBV5-6, the J gene TRBJ1-5; TRBD1 matches 8 bases. CDR3 length equals 16 residues. Germline V gene sequence: CDR1 SGHDT, CDR2 YYEEEE. Trimming cost V 3 bases and J 4 bases; bases outside gene matches: 9. In DNA form, the CDR3 reads TGTGCCAGCAGCTACACCGGACAGGGCCGGAATCAGCCCCAGCATTTT. It yields the protein CASSYTGQGRNQPQHF.

The chain recombines TRBV30 with TRBJ1-2; D not certain. CDR1 is GTSNPN, CDR2 SVGIG, per germline (reference sequence). With 4 bases removed from V and 8 bases from J, the gap between germline ends came to 14 bases. The length of the CDR3 is 12 residues. This chain's CDR3 is CAWTWGGVGYTF. The CDR3 DNA reads TGTGCCTGGACGTGGGGAGGCGTCGGCTACACCTTC.

The chain employs TRBV18 and TRBJ1-1; D gene uncertain. The CDR3 runs 13 residues. Germline V gene sequence: CDR1 KGHSH, CDR2 LQKENI. V was clipped by 2 bases and J by 2 bases, with 6 bases between them. The CDR3 spells CASSPIGNTEAFF. CDR3 nucleotide sequence: TGTGCCAGCTCACCAATCGGTAACACTGAAGCTTTCTTT.

This chain uses TRBV2 with TRBJ1-5; TRBD1 matches 7 bases. Looked up from germline, CDR1 is SNHLY and CDR2 is FYNNEI. CDR3 length: 15 amino acids. V gave up 4 bases and J gave up 4 bases; unmatched junction bases: 7. The CDR3 nucleotides are TGTGCCAGCAGTGTACTGGGACAGACGAATCAGCCCCAGCATTTT. Its translation: CASSVLGQTNQPQHF. Drawing the rest from reference TRBV2 and TRBJ1-5, the complete variable domain is EPEVTQTPSHQVTQMGQEVILRCVPISNHLYFYWYRQILGQKVEFLVSFYNNEISEKSEIFDDQFSVERPDGSNFTLKIRSTKLEDSAMYFCASSVLGQTNQPQHFGDGTRLSIL.

The chain is built from TRBV27 and TRBJ1-2; 8 positions match TRBD1. This CDR3 has 15 residues. V trimming: 4 bases; J trimming: 3 bases; junction bases outside the gene matches: 7. CDR1 is MNHEY, CDR2 SMNVEV, per germline (reference sequence). The CDR3 region has the DNA TGTGCCAGCAGTTATAGGCAGGGGGCCTACTATGGCTACACCTTC. Amino acid sequence: CASSYRQGAYYGYTF.